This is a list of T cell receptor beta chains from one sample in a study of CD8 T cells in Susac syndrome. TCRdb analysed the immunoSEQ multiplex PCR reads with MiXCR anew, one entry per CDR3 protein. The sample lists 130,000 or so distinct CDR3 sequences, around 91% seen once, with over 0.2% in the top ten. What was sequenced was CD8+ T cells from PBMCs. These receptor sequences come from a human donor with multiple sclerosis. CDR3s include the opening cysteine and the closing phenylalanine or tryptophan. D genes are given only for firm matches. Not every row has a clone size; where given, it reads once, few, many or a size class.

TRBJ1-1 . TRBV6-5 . TGTGCCAGCAGGGGAGGGGGGACTGAAGCTTTCTTT CASRGGGTEAFF
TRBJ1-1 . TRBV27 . TGTGCCAGCATTCGGACGGGAGGAGAAGCTTTCTTT CASIRTGGEAFF
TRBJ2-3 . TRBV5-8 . TGTGCCAGCAGCTTCTCAGGGTTCACAGATACGCAGTATTTT CASSFSGFTDTQYF
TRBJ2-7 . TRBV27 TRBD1 TGTGCCAGCAGTTGGACAGGGGCCTACGAGCAGTACTTC CASSWTGAYEQYF
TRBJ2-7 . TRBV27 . TGTGCCAGCAGTGCCCGGATAAGGCCCTACGAGCAGTACTTC CASSARIRPYEQYF
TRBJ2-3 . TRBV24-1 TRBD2 TGTGCCACCAGTGATTACCCAGCGGGAGCGGCAGATACGCAGTATTTT CATSDYPAGAADTQYF
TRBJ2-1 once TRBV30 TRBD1 TGTGCCTGGACCCTCAGGGGGAGCTCCTACAATGAGCAGTTCTTC CAWTLRGSSYNEQFF
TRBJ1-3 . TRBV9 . TGTGCCAGCAGCGCCCATCTTGGGGACTCCTCTGGAAACACCATATATTTT CASSAHLGDSSGNTIYF
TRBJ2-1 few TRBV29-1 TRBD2 TGCAGCGTTGATAGCGGGAGTTTAAATGAGCAGTTCTTC CSVDSGSLNEQFF
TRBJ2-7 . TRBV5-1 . TGCGCCAGCAGCCTCCGGGACGGAACACCCTACGAGCAGTACTTC CASSLRDGTPYEQYF
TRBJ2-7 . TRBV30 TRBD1 TGTGCCTGGAGCGCGATGGGGACAGCAGACGAGCAGTACTTC CAWSAMGTADEQYF
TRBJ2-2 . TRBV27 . TGTGCCAGCAGTTCGATCGACAGATCCGGGGAGCTGTTTTTT CASSSIDRSGELFF
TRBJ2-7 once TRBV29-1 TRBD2 TGCAGCGTTGGGGGGGGAGACTCCTACGAGCAGTACTTC CSVGGGDSYEQYF
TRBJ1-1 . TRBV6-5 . TGTGCCAGCAGTTACTTCCCTATACAGGGATCCTCTTACACTGAAGCTTTCTTT CASSYFPIQGSSYTEAFF
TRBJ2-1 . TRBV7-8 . TGTGCCAGCAGCTTACTTGGAGTCCTCCATGAGCAGTTCTTC CASSLLGVLHEQFF
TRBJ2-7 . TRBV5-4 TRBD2 TGTGCCAGCAGCTTGATCACTAGCGGGACCTACGAGCAGTACTTC CASSLITSGTYEQYF
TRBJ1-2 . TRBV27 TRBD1 TGTGCCAGCAGTGGTGTGAAGGGGGCCGCCCCTGTCAGAGGCTACACCTTC CASSGVKGAAPVRGYTF
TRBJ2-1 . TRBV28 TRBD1 TGTGCCAGCAGTCCGGCCCTTCGGACAGGGTTACATGAGCAGTTCTTC CASSPALRTGLHEQFF
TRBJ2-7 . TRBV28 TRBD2 TGTGCCAGCAGCTTATTAACCGCGGTCGCGGGAGTCGGGTACGAGCAGTACTTC CASSLLTAVAGVGYEQYF
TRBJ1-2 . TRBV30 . TGTGCCTGGATTCAGGGAGGCTATGGCTACACCTTC CAWIQGGYGYTF
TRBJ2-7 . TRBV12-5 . TGTGCTAGTGGTTTTTACGAGCAGTACTTC CASGFYEQYF
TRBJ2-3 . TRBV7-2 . TGTGCCAGCAGCTTTTGGGGTATCACAGATACGCAGTATTTT CASSFWGITDTQYF
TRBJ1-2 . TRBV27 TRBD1 TGTGCCAGCAGTTATCAAGTTGGGGACAGTAGCGGCTCTAACTATGGCTACACCTTC CASSYQVGDSSGSNYGYTF
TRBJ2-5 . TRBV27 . TGTGCCAGCAGTCCCCCCGGTAGGCGGCCGAGGGAGACCCAGTACTTC CASSPPGRRPRETQYF
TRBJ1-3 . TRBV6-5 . TGTGCCAGCAGTCAAATCCGTGAAGGAAACACCATATATTTT CASSQIREGNTIYF
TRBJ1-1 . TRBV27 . TGTGCCAGCAGTTTTGGCAGGGTGAGGGACACTGAAGCTTTCTTT CASSFGRVRDTEAFF
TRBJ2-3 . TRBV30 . TGTGCCTGGCAGCTGGATACGCAGTATTTT CAWQLDTQYF
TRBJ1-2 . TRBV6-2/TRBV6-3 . TGTGCCAGCAGGGACGGCGGCTACACCTTC CASRDGGYTF
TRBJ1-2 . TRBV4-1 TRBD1 TGCGCCAGCAGCCTCTTGGGCGTAGGACAGGATGGCTACACCTTC CASSLLGVGQDGYTF
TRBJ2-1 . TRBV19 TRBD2 TGTGCCAGTAGTACAGAGCGGGAGGGCCTAGGGAATGAGCAGTTCTTC CASSTEREGLGNEQFF
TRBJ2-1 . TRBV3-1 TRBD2 TGTGCCAGCAGCCCGCGACTAGCGTATGAGCAGTTCTTC CASSPRLAYEQFF
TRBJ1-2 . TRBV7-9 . TGTGCCAGCAGCTTAATGGCCAGCAACTATGGCTACACCTTC CASSLMASNYGYTF
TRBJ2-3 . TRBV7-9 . TGTGCCAGCAGCTTAGGGACTTTCACAGATACGCAGTATTTT CASSLGTFTDTQYF
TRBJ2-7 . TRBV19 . TGTGCCAGTAGTATCCGACCTTACGAGCAGTACTTC CASSIRPYEQYF
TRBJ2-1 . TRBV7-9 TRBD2 TGTGCCAGCAGCCTGACCGGGACTAGCGAAGGTGAGCAGTTCTTC CASSLTGTSEGEQFF
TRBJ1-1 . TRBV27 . TGTGCCAGCAGTTCGGATGGTCTCAACACTGAAGCTTTCTTT CASSSDGLNTEAFF
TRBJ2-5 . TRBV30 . TGTGCCTGGGGAGGACCTTTCGGGGGAGAGGGGGAGACCCAGTACTTC CAWGGPFGGEGETQYF
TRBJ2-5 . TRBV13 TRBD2 TGTGCCAGCAGCTTAGCCGGACTAGCGGACTTCCAAGAGACCCAGTACTTC CASSLAGLADFQETQYF
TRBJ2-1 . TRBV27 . TGTGCCACCTCACAATCTCAGGGGGAGCAGTTCTTC CATSQSQGEQFF
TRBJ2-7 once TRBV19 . TGTGCCAGTAGTATGTACGGGGGCCCCTACGAGCAGTACTTC CASSMYGGPYEQYF
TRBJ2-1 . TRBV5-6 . TGTGCCAGCGTATTTGCCGGGTCCTCCTACAATGAGCAGTTCTTC CASVFAGSSYNEQFF
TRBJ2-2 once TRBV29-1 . TGCAGCGTCCTACGATCCGGGGAGCTGTTTTTT CSVLRSGELFF
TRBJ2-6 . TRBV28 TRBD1 TGTGCCAGCAGTTTCGACAGGGTCTCCTCTGGGGCCAACGTCCTGACTTTC CASSFDRVSSGANVLTF
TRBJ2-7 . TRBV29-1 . TGCAGCGTTGTTGGGGGTCCCTACGAGCAGTACTTC CSVVGGPYEQYF
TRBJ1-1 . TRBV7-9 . TGTGCCAGCATGATGAACACTGAAGCTTTCTTT CASMMNTEAFF
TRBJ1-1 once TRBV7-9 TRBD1 TGTGCCAGCAGCCGGAATATTGGGACAGGGCGACCTGGGAACACTGAAGCTTTCTTT CASSRNIGTGRPGNTEAFF
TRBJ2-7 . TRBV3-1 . TGTGCCAGCAGCCCCGGTACAATTGGTTACGAGCAGTACTTC CASSPGTIGYEQYF
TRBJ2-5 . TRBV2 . TGTGCCAGCAACGTTGGGGGAGCGACCAGGATCCAAGAGACCCAGTACTTC CASNVGGATRIQETQYF
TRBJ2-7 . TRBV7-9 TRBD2 TGTGCCAGCGAACCGCCCGCGGGGGGCTACGAGCAGTACTTC CASEPPAGGYEQYF
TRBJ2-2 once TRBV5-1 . TGCGCCAGCAGCTTCTGGGGGAACACCGGGGAGCTGTTTTTT CASSFWGNTGELFF
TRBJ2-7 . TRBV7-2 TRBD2 TGTGCCAGCAGCTTAGTTAGCGGGAGGGTATACGAGCAGTACTTC CASSLVSGRVYEQYF
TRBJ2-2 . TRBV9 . TGTGCCAGCAGCCCTTGGTCGACCGGGGAGCTGTTTTTT CASSPWSTGELFF
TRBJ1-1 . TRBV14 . TGTGCCAGCAGCCAAGGTTTTACGATCGAAGCTTTCTTT CASSQGFTIEAFF
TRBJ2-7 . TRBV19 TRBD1 TGTGCCAGTAGTATAATAGGGGGCCCCTACGAGCAGTACTTC CASSIIGGPYEQYF
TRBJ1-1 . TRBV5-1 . TGCGCCAGCAGCTTGTGGCAGGGTGACACTGAAGCTTTCTTT CASSLWQGDTEAFF
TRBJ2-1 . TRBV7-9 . TGTGCCAGCAGCTTGAGGGGAGTGGATGAGCAGTTCTTC CASSLRGVDEQFF
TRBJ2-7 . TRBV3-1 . TGTGCCAGCAGCCAAGGGGGTGGGGGATCCGACGAGCAGTACTTC CASSQGGGGSDEQYF
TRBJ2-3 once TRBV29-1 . TGCAGCGTTGAAGAGCCTTACACAGATACGCAGTATTTT CSVEEPYTDTQYF
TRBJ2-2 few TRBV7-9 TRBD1 TGTGCCAGCGGACAGGGCGTCACCGGGGAGCTGTTTTTT CASGQGVTGELFF